This TCR beta chain emerged from a study of T cells in Graves' hyperthyroidism and ophthalmopathy. Ten or more counts support this clonotype. With 3 bases clipped from V and 6 bases from J, the junction kept 7 bases outside the gene matches. Germline CDR1 reads DFQATT; CDR2 reads SNEGSKA (reference sequence). The CDR3 spans 13 residues. Newly diagnosed hyperthyroidism patients aged 18 to 65 years had disease lasting under 2 months. Researchers took RNA transcripts and amplified the TCR beta CDR3 regions from them. Initially, a first-round RT-PCR of the TCR CDR3 employed the HTBI primer set. TCRdb analysed the multiplex PCR reads with MiXCR anew, one entry per CDR3 protein. This table has hundreds of thousands of distinct CDR3 sequences, roughly 13% appearing once.

The sequencing input was blood. The rearrangement links TRBV20-1 to TRBJ1-2; 7 bases map to TRBD1. This TCR came from a woman aged 18-30 years with Graves' hyperthyroidism. The CDR3: CSASPGGGDGYTF. CDR3 DNA: TGCAGTGCTAGCCCGGGAGGGGGCGATGGCTACACCTTC.